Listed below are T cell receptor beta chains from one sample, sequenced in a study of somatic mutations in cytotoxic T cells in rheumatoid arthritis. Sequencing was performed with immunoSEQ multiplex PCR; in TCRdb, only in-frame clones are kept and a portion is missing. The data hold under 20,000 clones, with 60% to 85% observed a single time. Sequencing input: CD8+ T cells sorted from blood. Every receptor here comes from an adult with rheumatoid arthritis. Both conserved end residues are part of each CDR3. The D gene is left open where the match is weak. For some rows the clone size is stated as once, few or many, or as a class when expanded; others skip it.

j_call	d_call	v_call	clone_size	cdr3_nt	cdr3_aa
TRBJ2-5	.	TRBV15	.	TGTGCCACCAGCGGCACAGGACACCCCCAGTACCAAGAGACCCAGTACTTC	CATSGTGHPQYQETQYF
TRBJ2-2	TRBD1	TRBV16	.	TGTGCCAGCAGCCCTAAATGGGGACAGCACACCGGGGAGCTGTTTTTT	CASSPKWGQHTGELFF
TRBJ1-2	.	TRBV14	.	TGTGCCAGCAGCCTAGTGCCGACGACTAACTATGGCTACACCTTC	CASSLVPTTNYGYTF
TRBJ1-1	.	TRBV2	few	TGTGCCAGCTTCAGCTACACTGAAGCTTTCTTT	CASFSYTEAFF
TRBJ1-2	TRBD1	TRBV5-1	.	TGCGCCAGCAGCCCGACAGGGGGATCTAACTATGGCTACACCTTC	CASSPTGGSNYGYTF
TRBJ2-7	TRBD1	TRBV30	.	TGTGCCTGGGGCGGGACAGGCTACGAGCAGTACTTC	CAWGGTGYEQYF
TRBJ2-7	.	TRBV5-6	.	TGTGCCAGCAGCTTGAACCAGCAACTTTGGCAGTACTTC	CASSLNQQLWQYF
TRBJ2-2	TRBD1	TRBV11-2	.	TGTGCCAGCAGCCGACGTTTTCCGGACAGGGTGCAGGACGGGGAGCTGTTTTTT	CASSRRFPDRVQDGELFF
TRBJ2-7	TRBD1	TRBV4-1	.	TGCGCCAGCAGCCAAGTTCCTCTGACAGGGCCTTCCTACGAGCAGTACTTC	CASSQVPLTGPSYEQYF
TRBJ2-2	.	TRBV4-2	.	TGTGCCAGCAGCCAGTCTAGGGACTTGAGCACCGGGGAGCTGTTTTTT	CASSQSRDLSTGELFF
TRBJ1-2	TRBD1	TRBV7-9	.	TGTGCCACCCTAGGGGGGGACAGGGGACTGGATGGCTACACCTTC	CATLGGDRGLDGYTF
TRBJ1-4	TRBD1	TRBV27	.	TGTGCCAGCAGTTTGGACAGGGCAGGCGAAAAACTGTTTTTT	CASSLDRAGEKLFF
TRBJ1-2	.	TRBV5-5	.	TGTGCCAGCAGCGATCGGACAGAAAACTATGGCTACACCTTC	CASSDRTENYGYTF
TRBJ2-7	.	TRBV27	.	TGTGCCAGCAGTATGCAGCGTTCCTACGAGCAGTACTTC	CASSMQRSYEQYF
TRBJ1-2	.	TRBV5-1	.	TGCGCCAGCAGCGATATCGGGGGCAATGGCTACACCTTC	CASSDIGGNGYTF
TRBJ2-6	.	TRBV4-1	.	TGCGCCAGCAGCCAAGAGAGGGCGTCTGGGGCCAACGTCCTGACTTTC	CASSQERASGANVLTF
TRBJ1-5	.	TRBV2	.	TGTGCCAGCAGTGAAAACCCAGGGAATCAGCCCCAGCATTTT	CASSENPGNQPQHF
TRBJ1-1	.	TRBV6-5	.	TGTGCCAGCACCACCGGGACTCTGAACACTGAAGCTTTCTTT	CASTTGTLNTEAFF
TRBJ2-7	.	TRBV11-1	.	TGTGCCAGCAAGATTGACGGTGGCTCCTACGAGCAGTACTTC	CASKIDGGSYEQYF
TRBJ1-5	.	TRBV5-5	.	TGTGCCAGCAGCTTTCACTCCAGGGATAGCAATCAGCCCCAGCATTTT	CASSFHSRDSNQPQHF
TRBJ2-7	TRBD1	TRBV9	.	TGTGCCAGCAGCGTAGATACGGGACAGGGGTACGAGCAGTACTTC	CASSVDTGQGYEQYF
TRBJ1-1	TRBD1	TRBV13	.	TGTGCCAGCAGCAGCTACAGGGGGAGGAACACTGAAGCTTTCTTT	CASSSYRGRNTEAFF
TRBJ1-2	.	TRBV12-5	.	TGTGCTAGTGGTCCAAGCCGGGACGTCCCTACCTCTAACTATGGCTACACCTTC	CASGPSRDVPTSNYGYTF
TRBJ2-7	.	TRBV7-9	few	TGTGCCAGCAGCTTAACAGGAAGCTCCTACGAGCAGTACTTC	CASSLTGSSYEQYF
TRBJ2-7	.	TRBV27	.	TGTGCCAGCGTTTCGTTGGGGACCAGCCACGAGCAGTACTTC	CASVSLGTSHEQYF
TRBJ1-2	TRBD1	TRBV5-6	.	TGTGCCAGCAGCGGGGACAGCTCATTGGGCTACACCTTC	CASSGDSSLGYTF
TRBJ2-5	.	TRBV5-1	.	TGCGCCAGCAGCTCGGGTCTGGGGGAGACCCAGTACTTC	CASSSGLGETQYF
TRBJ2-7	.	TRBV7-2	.	TGTGCCAGCAGGACCGAAAACAGCTACGAGCAGTACTTC	CASRTENSYEQYF
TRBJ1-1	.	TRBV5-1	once	TGCGCCTCCGCAAGGGGGGCTGAAGCTTTCTTT	CASARGAEAFF